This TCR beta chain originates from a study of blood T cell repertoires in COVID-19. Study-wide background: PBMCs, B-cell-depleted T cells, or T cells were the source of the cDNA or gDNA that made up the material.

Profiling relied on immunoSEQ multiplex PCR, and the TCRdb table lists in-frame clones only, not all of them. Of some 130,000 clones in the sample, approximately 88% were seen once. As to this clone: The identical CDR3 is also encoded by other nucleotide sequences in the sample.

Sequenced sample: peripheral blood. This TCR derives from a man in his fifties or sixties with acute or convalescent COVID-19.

Here the CDR3 reads CSARTGGNTEAFF. CDR3 in DNA: TGCAGCGCTCGGACAGGGGGGAACACTGAAGCTTTCTTT. V usage is TRBV29-1 and J usage is TRBJ1-1; 10 nucleotides align to TRBD1. CDR1 is SQVTM and CDR2 is ANQGSEA in the germline V gene. V shed 7 bases, J shed 1 base, and the junction held 3 bases outside the gene matches. The CDR3 is 13 residues long. The whole variable domain, filled in from reference TRBV29-1 and TRBJ1-1, reads SAVISQKPSRDICQRGTSLTIQCQVDSQVTMMFWYRQQPGQSLTLIATANQGSEATYESGFVIDKFPISRPNLTFSTLTVSNMSPEDSSIYLCSARTGGNTEAFFGQGTRLTVV.